These T cell receptor beta chains were read from a single sample in a study of control samples from healthy donors and cancer patients. Sequencing was performed with immunoSEQ multiplex PCR; in TCRdb, only in-frame clones are kept and a portion is missing. The sample comprises roughly 99,000 clones, 82% of which are singletons, and more than 1.5% rests with the top ten. Material for sequencing was blood. These receptors were obtained from a man aged 55-75 years in good health. Both conserved end residues are part of each CDR3. Each record gives: clone size, V gene, J gene, D gene, CDR3 DNA, CDR3 protein. A D gene is named only where the DNA matches it firmly. Size values are once, few and many counts, or a class for expanded clones, and some rows have none.

>NA|TRBV7-7|TRBJ2-2|TRBD1
TGTGCCAGCAGAAAAGACAGGGGGAACACCGGGGAGCTGTTTTTT
CASRKDRGNTGELFF
>once|TRBV9|TRBJ2-1|TRBD2
TGTGCCAGCAGCCCAGCATTGGGGGGTAGCGGGTATGAGCAGTTCTTC
CASSPALGGSGYEQFF
>NA|TRBV6-5|TRBJ1-5|TRBD1
TGTGCCAGCAGTCTTTACAGGGGGAGCAATCAGCCCCAGCATTTT
CASSLYRGSNQPQHF
>NA|TRBV24-1|TRBJ2-1|NA
TGTGCCACCAGTGATCCGACAAAGCAGTTCTTC
CATSDPTKQFF
>NA|TRBV19|TRBJ2-7|NA
TGTGCCAGTAGTATTCAGGGAACCGGCGAGCAGTACTTC
CASSIQGTGEQYF
>medium-sized|TRBV6-1|TRBJ2-6|NA
TGTGCCAGCAGTGAAGACAGCTCTGGGGCCAACGTCCTGACTTTC
CASSEDSSGANVLTF
>NA|TRBV5-5|TRBJ2-3|TRBD1
TGTGCCAGCAGCTCACAGAAGACAGGGGGAATGTACACAGATACGCAGTATTTT
CASSSQKTGGMYTDTQYF
>NA|TRBV29-1|TRBJ1-1|NA
TGCAGCGCCCTCCCGGGGCGGTACACTGAAGCTTTCTTT
CSALPGRYTEAFF
>once|TRBV5-1|TRBJ2-1|NA
TGCGCCAGCAGACCCCTTGGGGCCTCCTACAATGAGCAGTTCTTC
CASRPLGASYNEQFF
>NA|TRBV11-2|TRBJ2-5|NA
TGTGCCAGCAGCTTATACAGTCGGGAGACCCAGTACTTC
CASSLYSRETQYF
>NA|TRBV4-2|TRBJ2-7|NA
TGTGCCAGCAGCCAAGAACCACTGGGGGGCGAGCAGTACTTC
CASSQEPLGGEQYF
>NA|TRBV5-1|TRBJ1-2|NA
TGCGCCAGCAGCTTGCGGTCCCCGACGGACTATGGCTACACCTTC
CASSLRSPTDYGYTF
>NA|TRBV28|TRBJ2-7|NA
TGTGCCAGCAGTTTTAACAACTACGAGCAGTACTTC
CASSFNNYEQYF
>few|TRBV11-3|TRBJ2-7|TRBD2
TGTGCCAGCAGCCGACGGGGCGGGAGCTACGAGCAGTACTTC
CASSRRGGSYEQYF
>once|TRBV5-1|TRBJ2-2|NA
TGCGCCAGCAGCTTGAGTCCACAGAGTAACACCGGGGAGCTGTTTTTT
CASSLSPQSNTGELFF
>NA|TRBV25-1|TRBJ2-5|NA
TGTGCCACCGCAGGGGATTACCAAGAGACCCAGTACTTC
CATAGDYQETQYF
>few|TRBV11-2|TRBJ1-2|NA
TGTGCCAGCAGCTTAGATCAACGAGTCTATGGCTACACCTTC
CASSLDQRVYGYTF
>few|TRBV24-1|TRBJ1-5|TRBD1
TGTGCCACCAGTGCGGGACAGGGGGGTCAGCCCCAGCATTTT
CATSAGQGGQPQHF
>once|TRBV2|TRBJ1-1|NA
TGTGCCAGCAGTGAGCCGCCGGGACTTCTTTTGAACACTGAAGCTTTCTTT
CASSEPPGLLLNTEAFF
>NA|TRBV4-2|TRBJ1-5|NA
TGTGCCAGCAGCCAAGACGGCAGCAATCAGCCCCAGCATTTT
CASSQDGSNQPQHF
>NA|TRBV6-5|TRBJ1-2|NA
TGTGCCAGCAGTTACTCACTCAGGAGTCCCTATGGCTACACCTTC
CASSYSLRSPYGYTF
>NA|TRBV27|TRBJ2-1|NA
TGTGCCAGCACTGAAGCGAACTACAATGAGCAGTTCTTC
CASTEANYNEQFF
>NA|TRBV7-8|TRBJ2-7|NA
TGTGCCAGCAGCCGAGCCCCCACACAGGGAAACTCCTACGAGCAGTACTTC
CASSRAPTQGNSYEQYF
>many|TRBV6-4|TRBJ2-3|TRBD2
TGTGCCAGCAGTGAAACTAGCGGGGGGACAGATACGCAGTATTTT
CASSETSGGTDTQYF
>NA|TRBV3-1/TRBV3-2|TRBJ2-1|NA
TGTGCCAGCAGCCAAGATACGGGTGGCTCCTACAATGAGCAGTTCTTC
CASSQDTGGSYNEQFF
>few|TRBV5-6|TRBJ2-7|NA
TGTGCCAGCAGCTGGGGAGGAGGGTCCGAGCAGTACTTC
CASSWGGGSEQYF
>NA|TRBV10-3|TRBJ1-2|TRBD1
TGTGCCATCAGTGAGGCAGGGGGCAGATATGGCTACACCTTC
CAISEAGGRYGYTF
>NA|TRBV28|TRBJ1-6|NA
TGTGCCAGCAGTTTCCGTTCGAGTGAGGCTTCACCCCTCCACTTT
CASSFRSSEASPLHF
>NA|TRBV7-9|TRBJ2-3|NA
TGTGCCATCAATCAGAGGGGAACAGATACGCAGTATTTT
CAINQRGTDTQYF
>NA|TRBV18|TRBJ2-7|TRBD1
TGTGCCAGCTCACCAACGGACAGGGGGTACGAGCAGTACTTC
CASSPTDRGYEQYF
>NA|TRBV18|TRBJ2-4|NA
TGTGCCAGCTCACCAGAAGGGGGGGATCAGTACTTC
CASSPEGGDQYF
>few|TRBV5-4|TRBJ1-1|NA
TGTGCCAGCAGCTTGGCCAGGGCGAACACTGAAGCTTTCTTT
CASSLARANTEAFF
>NA|TRBV2|TRBJ2-3|TRBD2
TGTGCCAGCAGTCTACTAGCGGGGGGGACAGATACGCAGTATTTT
CASSLLAGGTDTQYF
>few|TRBV5-1|TRBJ1-1|NA
TGCGCCAGCAGCTTAGGGGTGGGGGGAACTGAAGCTTTCTTT
CASSLGVGGTEAFF
>NA|TRBV6-6|TRBJ1-5|NA
TGTGCCAGCAGTTACAAACAGGGAAGCAATCAGCCCCAGCATTTT
CASSYKQGSNQPQHF
>NA|TRBV28|TRBJ2-3|TRBD1
TGTGCCAGCAGCGCCGGGACAGGGGAGACAGATACGCAGTATTTT
CASSAGTGETDTQYF
>once|TRBV5-4|TRBJ2-3|NA
TGTGCCAGCAGCCAAGGAGGAGCGTACAGGGTAAAAGATACGCAGTATTTT
CASSQGGAYRVKDTQYF
>NA|TRBV19|TRBJ2-4|NA
TGTGCCAGTTCCGCTACCGGGGTCAGAAAAAACATTCAGTACTTC
CASSATGVRKNIQYF
>NA|TRBV7-6|TRBJ2-2|NA
TGTGCCAGCAGCTTAGCGTTTTCGTCAGACAACACCGGGGAGCTGTTTTTT
CASSLAFSSDNTGELFF
>NA|TRBV30|TRBJ1-4|TRBD1
TGTGCCTGGGCCGGGACAGGGGGCCGGGAACTGTTTTTT
CAWAGTGGRELFF
>few|TRBV10-1|TRBJ2-7|NA
TGCGCCAGCAGGGGGTCCGGGAGTGGCCACGAGCAGTACTTC
CASRGSGSGHEQYF
>NA|TRBV2|TRBJ2-1|TRBD2
TGTGCCAGCAGTGTGGGGACTAGCAGTGGATGGTTCTTC
CASSVGTSSGWFF
>NA|TRBV14|TRBJ2-7|NA
TGTGCCAGCAGCCAAGAACAGTTTCCCTACGAGCAGTACTTC
CASSQEQFPYEQYF
>few|TRBV9|TRBJ2-7|NA
TGTGCCAGCAGCGTAGGTCCTAGCGCCTCCTCCGAGCAGTACTTC
CASSVGPSASSEQYF
>NA|TRBV29-1|TRBJ2-7|NA
TGCAGCGTTAGGGGAGGACCTAATGTCTACGAGCAGTACTTC
CSVRGGPNVYEQYF